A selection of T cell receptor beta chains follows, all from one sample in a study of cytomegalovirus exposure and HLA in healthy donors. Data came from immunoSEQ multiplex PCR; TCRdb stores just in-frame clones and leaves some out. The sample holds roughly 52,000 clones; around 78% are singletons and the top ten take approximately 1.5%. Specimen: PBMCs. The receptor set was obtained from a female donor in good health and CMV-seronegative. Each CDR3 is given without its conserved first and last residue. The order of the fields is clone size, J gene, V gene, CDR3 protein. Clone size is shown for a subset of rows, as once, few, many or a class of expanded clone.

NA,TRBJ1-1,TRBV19,ASSILPGSTEAF
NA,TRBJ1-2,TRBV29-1,SVENWRQGDYIFGYT
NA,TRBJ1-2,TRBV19,ASTGVIGYT
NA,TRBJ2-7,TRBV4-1,ASSQTLGFSYEQY
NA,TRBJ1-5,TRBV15,ATSSGQGESQPQH
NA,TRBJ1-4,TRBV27,ASAFDRDATNEKLF
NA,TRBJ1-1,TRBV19,ASSANSLGNTEAF
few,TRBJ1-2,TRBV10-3,AISEQAIYGYT
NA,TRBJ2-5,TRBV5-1,ASSTGLAGILETQY
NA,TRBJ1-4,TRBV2,ASRDRGNEKLF
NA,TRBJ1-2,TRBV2,ASRDRYYGYT
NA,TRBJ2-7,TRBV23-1,ASSQTSLGTGSSYEQY
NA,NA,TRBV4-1,ASSLSPRDRVYEQY
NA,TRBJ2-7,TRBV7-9,ASSLDLGQGPHEQY
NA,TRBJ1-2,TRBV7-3,ASSLNPGQEYGYT
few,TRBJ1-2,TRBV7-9,ASSFRQQSGYT
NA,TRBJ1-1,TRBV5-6,ASSLVGGPSTEAF
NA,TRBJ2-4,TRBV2,AGASGGAEAGAKNIQY
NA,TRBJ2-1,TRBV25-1,ASSVPGQGVIEQF
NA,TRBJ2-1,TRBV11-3,ASSEARGSSYNEQF
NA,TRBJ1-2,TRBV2,ASSEVDEVYGYT
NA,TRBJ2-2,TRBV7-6,ASSLALNTGELF
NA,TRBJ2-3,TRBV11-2,ASSLDFSDTQY
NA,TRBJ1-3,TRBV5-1,ASSLGQGAGNTIY
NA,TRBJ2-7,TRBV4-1,ASSQVQLYEQY
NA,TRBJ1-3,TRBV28,ASTRGVRGNTIY
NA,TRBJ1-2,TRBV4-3,ASSPGGTDYGYT
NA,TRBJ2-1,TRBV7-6,ASSFAIIQGARNNEQF
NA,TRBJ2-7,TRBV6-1,ASSVRGPLAYEQY
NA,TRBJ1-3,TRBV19,ASTAGRGAGNTIY
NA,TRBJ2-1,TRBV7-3,ASSSKYRGHNEQF
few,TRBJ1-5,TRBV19,ASSMGGNLNQPQH
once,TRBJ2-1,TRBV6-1,ASIYDRGAFNEQF
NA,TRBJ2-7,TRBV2,ASSLTGTGISYEQY
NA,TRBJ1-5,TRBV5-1,ASSPELNQPQH
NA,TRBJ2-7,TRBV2,ASRGLAVIDEQY
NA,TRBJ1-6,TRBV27,ASSTRGYRNSPLH
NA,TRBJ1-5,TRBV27,ASSPYSNQPQH
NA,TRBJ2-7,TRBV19,ATDSGGASYEQY
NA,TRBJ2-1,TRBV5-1,ASSPIQGVRSYNEQF
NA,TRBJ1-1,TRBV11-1,ASSLRVTGNTEAF
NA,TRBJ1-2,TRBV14,ASSQDLGGYGYT
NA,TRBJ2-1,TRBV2,ASSEGGRVSQF
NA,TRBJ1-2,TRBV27,ASSFQTTGGTPRGYT
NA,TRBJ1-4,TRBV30,AWSAHRNLNEKLF
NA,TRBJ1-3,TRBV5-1,ASSLSGQGLNTIY
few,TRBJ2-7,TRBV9,ASSVSGFPYEQY
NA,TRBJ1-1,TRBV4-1,ASSQGQDLNTEAF